This TCR beta chain came from a study of CD8+CD57+ T cells in acquired aplastic anemia. Per the germline V gene, CDR1 is DFQATT and CDR2 is SNEGSKA (reference sequence). The CDR3 consists of 13 residues. V lost 6 bases, J lost 4 bases, and 15 bases lay in between. Template material for TCR beta VDJ and CDR3 profiling consisted of genomic DNA. TCRdb reanalysed the reads using MiXCR and keeps one entry per CDR3 protein. The sample contains more than 100,000 distinct CDR3 sequences, 35% to 50% of which appear only once. The receptor's source is a human donor in good health, serving as a control. The V and J genes are TRBV20-1 and TRBJ1-2; tentative D call: TRBD1 (5 bases). Source material: sorted CD4+, CD8+, or CD8+CD57+ T cells (not recorded which) from PBMCs. CDR3 nucleotides: TGCAGTGCAGGGGCCGGGACGGTCTATGGCTACACCTTC. Amino acids: CSAGAGTVYGYTF.